Below are 10 T cell receptor beta chains sequenced from a single sample in a study of CD8 T cells in Susac syndrome. Reverse transcription of roughly 0.5 to 1 ug RNA was carried out with random hexamers. TCRdb reanalysed the immunoSEQ multiplex PCR reads using MiXCR and keeps one entry per CDR3 protein. The profile covers 200,000 or so distinct CDR3 sequences, with roughly 96% appearing a single time and about 0.096% taken by the ten largest. Sequencing used CD4+ T cells from PBMCs. Receptors were obtained from a human donor with multiple sclerosis.

This sequence joins TRBV29-1 and TRBJ2-3; possible D gene TRBD1, 6 bases. The CDR3 extends over 15 amino acids. CDR1 and CDR2 from the germline V gene are SQVTM and ANQGSEA. Trimming took off 6 bases at V and 0 bases at J, with 16 bases between the two ends. The CDR3 here is CSVDAPGASTDTQYF. For the CDR3, the DNA is TGCAGCGTCGACGCTCCAGGGGCAAGCACAGATACGCAGTATTTT.

In this sample, this clonotype turned up once. This chain connects TRBV12-3 or TRBV12-4 to TRBJ1-5; D is unresolved. V dropped 6 bases and J dropped 12 bases, with 12 bases sitting between them. This CDR3 spans 11 amino acids. CDR3 protein: CASSYQEVQHF. In DNA, the CDR3 is TGTGCCAGCAGCTATCAGGAAGTCCAGCATTTT.

This sequence joins TRBV12-3 or TRBV12-4 and TRBJ2-5; D unclear. CDR3 size: 13 residues. V lost 6 bases, J lost 4 bases, and 12 bases lay in between. CDR3 loop: CASSLTSLETQYF. The CDR3 DNA follows: TGTGCCAGCAGCCTCACCTCCCTAGAGACCCAGTACTTC.

The chain joins TRBV30 to TRBJ2-7; the match to TRBD1 covers 10 bases. The germline V gene encodes CDR1 GTSNPN and CDR2 SVGIG (reference sequence). The CDR3 extends over 13 amino acids. V shed 4 bases, J shed 5 bases, and the junction held 5 bases outside the gene matches. The CDR3 sequence: CAWNSGQGNEQYF. The CDR3 nucleotides are TGTGCCTGGAATTCGGGACAGGGGAACGAGCAGTACTTC.

This chain links TRBV29-1 with TRBJ2-1; the D call may be TRBD1 or TRBD2 (6 bases each). The CDR3 has 14 residues. The V gene lost 3 bases and the J gene lost 10 bases, with 19 bases spanning the gap. CDR1 and CDR2 (germline): SQVTM, ANQGSEA. The CDR3 DNA reads TGCAGCGTTGATATACGGGGGCCCGGCGTGGAGCAGTTCTTC. Protein sequence: CSVDIRGPGVEQFF.

The chain combines TRBV23-1 with TRBJ1-1; no clear D. TRBV23-1 is annotated as an ORF whose role is uncertain. This CDR3 is built from 16 residues. V lost 0 bases to trimming and J lost 3 bases, with 14 bases between them. The CDR3 coding sequence is TGCGCCAGCAGTCAATCGATTAGGCAGAGGGACACTGAAGCTTTCTTT. Its protein product is CASSQSIRQRDTEAFF.

The V gene is TRBV29-1, the J gene TRBJ2-3, with TRBD2 identical over 10 bases. The CDR3 totals 13 residues. The V segment lost 6 bases and the J segment 5 bases; nucleotides outside the gene matches: 5. The germline V gene has CDR1 SQVTM and CDR2 ANQGSEA. The CDR3 bases are TGCAGCGTCACCAGCGGGGGGGGAGATACGCAGTATTTT. Translated, it gives CSVTSGGGDTQYF.

This clonotype has just a few counts. CDR3 loop: CASSVRVNTEAFF. DNA of the CDR3: TGTGCCAGCAGCGTGCGTGTGAACACTGAAGCTTTCTTT. This chain connects TRBV9 to TRBJ1-1; no clear D. Germline V gene lookup returns CDR1 SGDLS and CDR2 YYNGEE. Trimming pared 2 bases from V and 0 bases from J, leaving 5 bases between. The CDR3 sequence is 13 residues long.

The V gene is TRBV7-9, the J gene TRBJ2-7, with D unclear. This CDR3 region has 14 residues. The germline V gene has CDR1 SEHNR and CDR2 FQNEAQ (reference sequence). The V and J ends lost 1 base and 2 bases respectively, with 9 bases between them. The CDR3 reads CASSLDSTAYEQYF. In DNA, the CDR3 is TGTGCCAGCAGCTTAGATTCTACAGCCTACGAGCAGTACTTC.

The genes are TRBV20-1 and TRBJ2-7, with a possible D match to TRBD1 (7 bases). The CDR3 is 14 amino acids. Germline V lookup: CDR1 DFQATT, CDR2 SNEGSKA (reference sequence). Trimming shortened V by 1 base and J by 2 bases, and 12 bases separated the two germline ends. CDR3: CSARAGGNPYEQYF. The CDR3 DNA reads as TGCAGTGCTAGAGCAGGGGGGAACCCCTACGAGCAGTACTTC.